This TCR beta chain was retrieved from a study of CD8 T cells in Susac syndrome. The V end lost 4 bases, the J end lost 5 bases, and 16 bases lay between the germline ends. The CDR3 sequence is 15 residues long. Per the germline V gene, CDR1 is MNHNY and CDR2 is SVGAGI (reference sequence). Random hexamers were used to reverse transcribe the RNA input (about 0.5 to 1 ug). MiXCR, run by TCRdb on the immunoSEQ multiplex PCR reads, gives a single entry per CDR3 protein. Of 150,000 to 200,000 distinct CDR3 sequences in the sample, 93% are singletons; the top ten hold around 0.097%. This sequence was found in a human donor with multiple sclerosis. V and J are TRBV6-6 and TRBJ2-3; D ambiguous. Sequenced sample: CD4+ T cells from PBMCs. The CDR3 loop is CASSSQTGPGDTQYF. The DNA for the CDR3 is TGTGCCAGCAGTTCCCAGACTGGCCCGGGAGATACGCAGTATTTT.